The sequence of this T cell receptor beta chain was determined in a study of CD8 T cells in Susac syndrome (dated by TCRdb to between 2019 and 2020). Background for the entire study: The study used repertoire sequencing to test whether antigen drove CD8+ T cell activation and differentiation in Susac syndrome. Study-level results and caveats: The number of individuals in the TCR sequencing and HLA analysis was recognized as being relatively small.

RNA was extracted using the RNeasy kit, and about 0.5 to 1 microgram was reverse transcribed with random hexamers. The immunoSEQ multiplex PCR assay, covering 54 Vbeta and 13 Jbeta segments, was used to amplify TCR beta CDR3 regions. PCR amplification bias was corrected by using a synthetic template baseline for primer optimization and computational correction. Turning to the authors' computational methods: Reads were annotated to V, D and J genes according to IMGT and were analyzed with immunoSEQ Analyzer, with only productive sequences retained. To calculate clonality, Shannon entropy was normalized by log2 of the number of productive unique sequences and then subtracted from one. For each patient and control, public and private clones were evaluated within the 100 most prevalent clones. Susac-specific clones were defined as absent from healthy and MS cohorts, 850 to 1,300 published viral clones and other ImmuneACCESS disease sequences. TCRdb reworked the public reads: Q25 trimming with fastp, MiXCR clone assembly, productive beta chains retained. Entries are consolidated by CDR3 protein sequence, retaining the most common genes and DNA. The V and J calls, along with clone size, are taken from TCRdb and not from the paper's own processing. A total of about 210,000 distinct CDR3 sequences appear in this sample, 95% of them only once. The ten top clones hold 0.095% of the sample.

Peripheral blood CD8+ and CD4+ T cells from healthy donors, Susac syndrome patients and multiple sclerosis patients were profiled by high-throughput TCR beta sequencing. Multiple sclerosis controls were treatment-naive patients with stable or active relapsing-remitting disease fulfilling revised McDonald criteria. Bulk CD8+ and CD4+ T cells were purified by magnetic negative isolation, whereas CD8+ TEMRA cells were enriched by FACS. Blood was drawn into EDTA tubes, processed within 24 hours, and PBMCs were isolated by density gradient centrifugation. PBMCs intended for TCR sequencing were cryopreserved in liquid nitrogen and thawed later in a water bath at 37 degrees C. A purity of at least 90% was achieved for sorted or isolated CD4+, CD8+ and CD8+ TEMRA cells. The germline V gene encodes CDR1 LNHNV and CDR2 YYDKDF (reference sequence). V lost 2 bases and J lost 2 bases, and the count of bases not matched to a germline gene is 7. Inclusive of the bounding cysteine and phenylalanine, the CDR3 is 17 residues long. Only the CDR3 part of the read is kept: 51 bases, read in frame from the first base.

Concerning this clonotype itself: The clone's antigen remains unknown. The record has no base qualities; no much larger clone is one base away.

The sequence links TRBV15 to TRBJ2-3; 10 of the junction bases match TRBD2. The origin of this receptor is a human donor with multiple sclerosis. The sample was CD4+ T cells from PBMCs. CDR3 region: CATSRPMTSGHTDTQYF. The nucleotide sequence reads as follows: TGTGCCACCAGCAGACCCATGACTAGCGGGCACACAGATACGCAGTATTTT. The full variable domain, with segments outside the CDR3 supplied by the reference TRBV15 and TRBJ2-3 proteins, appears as DAMVIQNPRYQVTQFGKPVTLSCSQTLNHNVMYWYQQKSSQAPKLLFHYYDKDFNNEADTPDNFQSRRPNTSFCFLDIRSPGLGDTAMYLCATSRPMTSGHTDTQYFGPGTRLTVL.